Described below is a single T cell receptor beta chain sequence and its context. Sequencing was performed with immunoSEQ multiplex PCR; in TCRdb, only in-frame clones are kept and a portion is missing. The sample includes about 120,000 clones, 86% of them seen just once. This specimen comes from a study of T cell responses to AZD1222 COVID-19 vaccine. The CDR3 has 15 residues. Germline CDR1 is SGHNT and CDR2 is YYREEE (reference sequence). V gave up 4 bases and J gave up 0 bases; unmatched junction bases: 5. Sequences were derived from peripheral blood, sampled 28 days after the second AZD1222 dose. The chain uses TRBV5-4 and TRBJ2-3, with 7 bases matching TRBD2. This TCR derives from an adult who received the AZD1222 COVID-19 vaccine. The CDR3 DNA follows: TGTGCCAGCAGCCTTTTGGGGGGGAGCACAGATACGCAGTATTTT. The encoded protein is CASSLLGGSTDTQYF.